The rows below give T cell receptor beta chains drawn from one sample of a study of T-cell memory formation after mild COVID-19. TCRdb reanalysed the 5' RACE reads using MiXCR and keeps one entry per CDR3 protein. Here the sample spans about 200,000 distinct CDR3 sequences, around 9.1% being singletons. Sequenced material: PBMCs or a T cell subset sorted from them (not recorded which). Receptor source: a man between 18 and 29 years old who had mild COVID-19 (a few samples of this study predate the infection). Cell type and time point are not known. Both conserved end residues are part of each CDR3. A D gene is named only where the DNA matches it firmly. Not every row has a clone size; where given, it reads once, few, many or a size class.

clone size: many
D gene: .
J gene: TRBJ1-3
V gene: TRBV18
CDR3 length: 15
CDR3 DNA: TGTGCCAGCTCACCAAGAGACAGCTCTGGAAACACCATATATTTT
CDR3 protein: CASSPRDSSGNTIYF

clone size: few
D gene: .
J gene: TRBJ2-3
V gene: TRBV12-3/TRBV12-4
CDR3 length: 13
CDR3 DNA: TGTGCCAGCAGTTCTGAGTCTGTTCATACGCAGTATTTT
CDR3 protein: CASSSESVHTQYF

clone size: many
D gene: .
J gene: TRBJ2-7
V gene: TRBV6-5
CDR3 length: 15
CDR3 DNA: TGTGCCAGCAGTTACGAGGGGACTTTGCCCTACGAGCAGTACTTC
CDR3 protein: CASSYEGTLPYEQYF

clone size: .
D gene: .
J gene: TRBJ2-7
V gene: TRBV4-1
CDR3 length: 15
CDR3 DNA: TGCGCCAGCAGCCCCCGACTGGACTGGGCCTACGAGCAGTACTTC
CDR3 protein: CASSPRLDWAYEQYF

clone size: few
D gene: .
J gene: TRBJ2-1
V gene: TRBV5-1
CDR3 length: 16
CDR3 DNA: TGCGCCAGCAGACAAACAGGGTTTCTCTCCTACAATGAGCAGTTCTTC
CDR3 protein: CASRQTGFLSYNEQFF

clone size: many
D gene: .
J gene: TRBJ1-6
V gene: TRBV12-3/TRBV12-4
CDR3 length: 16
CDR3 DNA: TGTGCCAGCAGTTCCCAGGGCAGCTCCTATAATTCACCCCTCCACTTT
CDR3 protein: CASSSQGSSYNSPLHF

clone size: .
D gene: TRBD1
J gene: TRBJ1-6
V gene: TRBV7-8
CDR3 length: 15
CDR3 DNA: TGTGCCAGCAGGATAGACAGGGGGGGGAATTCACCCCTCCACTTT
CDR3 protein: CASRIDRGGNSPLHF

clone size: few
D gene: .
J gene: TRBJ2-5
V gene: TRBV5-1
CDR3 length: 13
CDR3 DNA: TGCGCCAGCTCCCGGGCTTGGCAAGAGACCCAGTACTTC
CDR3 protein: CASSRAWQETQYF

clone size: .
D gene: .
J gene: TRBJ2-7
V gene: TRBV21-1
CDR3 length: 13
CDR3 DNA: TGTGCCAGCAGACACAGACGGAGCTACGAGCAGTACTTC
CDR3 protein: CASRHRRSYEQYF

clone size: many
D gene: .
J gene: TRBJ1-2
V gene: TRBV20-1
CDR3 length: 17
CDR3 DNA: TGCAGTGCTAGAGATCGGACCATACCCCTTGCTAACTATGGCTACACCTTC
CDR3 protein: CSARDRTIPLANYGYTF

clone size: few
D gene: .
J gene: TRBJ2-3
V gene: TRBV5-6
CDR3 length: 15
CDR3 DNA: TGTGCCAGCAGCTGGGGACCGACTAGCACAGATACGCAGTATTTT
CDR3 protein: CASSWGPTSTDTQYF

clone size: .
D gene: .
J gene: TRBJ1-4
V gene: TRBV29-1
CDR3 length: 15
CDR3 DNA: TGCAGCGTTGAAGCTCAGGATTCCCTGAATGAAAAACTGTTTTTT
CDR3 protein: CSVEAQDSLNEKLFF

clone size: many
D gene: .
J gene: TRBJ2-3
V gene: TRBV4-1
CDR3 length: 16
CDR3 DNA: TGCGCCACCACCGGGGACGGGTACTTCAGCACAGATACGCAGTATTTT
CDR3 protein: CATTGDGYFSTDTQYF

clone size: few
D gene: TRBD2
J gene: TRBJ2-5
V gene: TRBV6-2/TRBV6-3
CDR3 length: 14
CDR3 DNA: TGTGCCAGCAAGGGGACTATCACCCAAGAGACCCAGTACTTC
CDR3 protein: CASKGTITQETQYF

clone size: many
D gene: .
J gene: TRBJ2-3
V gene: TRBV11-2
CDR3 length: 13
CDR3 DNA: TGTGCCAGCAGCTTAGATCGGCGAAATACGCAGTATTTT
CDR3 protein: CASSLDRRNTQYF

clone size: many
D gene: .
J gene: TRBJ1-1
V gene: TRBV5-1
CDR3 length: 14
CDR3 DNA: TGCGCCAGCAGCTTGTACAGCATGAACACTGAAGCTTTCTTT
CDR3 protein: CASSLYSMNTEAFF

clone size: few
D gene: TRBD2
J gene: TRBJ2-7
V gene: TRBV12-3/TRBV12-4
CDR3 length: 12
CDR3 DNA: TGTGCCAGCGGTCCCCGGGGGGGGGAGCAGTACTTC
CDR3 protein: CASGPRGGEQYF

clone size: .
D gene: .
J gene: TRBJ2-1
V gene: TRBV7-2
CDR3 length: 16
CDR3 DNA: TGTGCCAGCAGCTTAGGTCCCGGGGGCCCCTACAATGAGCAGTTCTTC
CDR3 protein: CASSLGPGGPYNEQFF

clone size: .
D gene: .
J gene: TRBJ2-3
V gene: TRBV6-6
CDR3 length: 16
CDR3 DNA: TGTGCCAGCAGTTACTCCACAGGGTCAGTCACAGATACGCAGTATTTT
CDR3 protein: CASSYSTGSVTDTQYF

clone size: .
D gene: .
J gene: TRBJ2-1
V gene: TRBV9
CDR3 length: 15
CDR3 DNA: TGTGCCAGCAGCGTAGAGGGGCTCTCCTACAATGAGCAGTTCTTC
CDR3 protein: CASSVEGLSYNEQFF

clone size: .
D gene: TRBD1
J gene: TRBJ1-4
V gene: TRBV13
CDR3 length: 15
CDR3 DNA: TGTGCCAGCAGCAATCCGCGACAGGGTAATGAAAAACTGTTTTTT
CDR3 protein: CASSNPRQGNEKLFF

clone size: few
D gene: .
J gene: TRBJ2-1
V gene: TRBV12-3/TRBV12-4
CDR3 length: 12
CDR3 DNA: TGTGCCAGCATTGATGGCCGCAGTGAGCAGTTCTTC
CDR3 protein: CASIDGRSEQFF

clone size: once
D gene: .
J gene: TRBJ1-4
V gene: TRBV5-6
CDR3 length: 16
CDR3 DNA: TGTGCCAGCAGTCCGGACGGCCCACATACTAATGAAAAACTGTTTTTT
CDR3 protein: CASSPDGPHTNEKLFF

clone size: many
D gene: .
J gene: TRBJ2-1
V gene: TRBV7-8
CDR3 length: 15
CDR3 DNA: TGTGCCAGCAGCTTTCTCCGGGACCAACAACATGAGCAGTTCTTC
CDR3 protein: CASSFLRDQQHEQFF

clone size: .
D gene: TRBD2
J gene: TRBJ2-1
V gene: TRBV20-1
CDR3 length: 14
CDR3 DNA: TGCAGTGCTCTCGGACTAGAGTGGGTTGATGAGCAGTTCTTC
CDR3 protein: CSALGLEWVDEQFF

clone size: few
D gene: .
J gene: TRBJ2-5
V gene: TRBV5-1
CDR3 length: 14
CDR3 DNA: TGCGCCAGCAGCTGGGGGGGCGGTAAAGAGACCCAGTACTTC
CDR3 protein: CASSWGGGKETQYF

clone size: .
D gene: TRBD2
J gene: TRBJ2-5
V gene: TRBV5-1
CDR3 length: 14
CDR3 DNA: TGCGCCAGCAGCTCCGGGACTAACCAAGAGACCCAGTACTTC
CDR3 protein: CASSSGTNQETQYF

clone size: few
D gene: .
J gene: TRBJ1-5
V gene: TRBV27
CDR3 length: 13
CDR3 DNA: TGTGCCAGCAGTTTCACTGGTTGGCAGCCCCAGCATTTT
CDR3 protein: CASSFTGWQPQHF

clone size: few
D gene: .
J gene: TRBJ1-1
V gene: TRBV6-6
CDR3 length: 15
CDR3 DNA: TGTGCCAGCAGTGACGGGACGCAGGTGAACACTGAAGCTTTCTTT
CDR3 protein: CASSDGTQVNTEAFF

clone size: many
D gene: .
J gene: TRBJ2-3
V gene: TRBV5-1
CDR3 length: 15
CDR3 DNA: TGCGCCAGCAGCTTGGGACACCCTAACACAGATACGCAGTATTTT
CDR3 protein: CASSLGHPNTDTQYF

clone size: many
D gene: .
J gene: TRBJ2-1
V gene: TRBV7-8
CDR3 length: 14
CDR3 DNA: TGTGCCAGCAGCTTAGAAGCGGCCTACAATGAGCAGTTCTTC
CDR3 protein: CASSLEAAYNEQFF

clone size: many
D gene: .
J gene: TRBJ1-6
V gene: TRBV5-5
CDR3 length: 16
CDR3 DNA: TGTGCCAGCAGCTTACAGGAAAGCTCCTATAATTCACCCCTCCACTTT
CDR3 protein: CASSLQESSYNSPLHF

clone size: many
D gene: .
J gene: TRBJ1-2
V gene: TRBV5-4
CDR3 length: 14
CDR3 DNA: TGTGCCAGCAGAATGGGGGACCGTAACTATGGCTACACCTTC
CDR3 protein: CASRMGDRNYGYTF

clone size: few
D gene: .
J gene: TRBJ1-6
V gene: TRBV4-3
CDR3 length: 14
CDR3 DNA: TGCGCCAGCAGCCAAGAATGGGCGCGTTCACCCCTCCACTTT
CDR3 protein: CASSQEWARSPLHF

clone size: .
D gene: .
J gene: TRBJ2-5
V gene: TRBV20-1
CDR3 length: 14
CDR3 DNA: TGCAGTGCGAGACCCGGACTTATTCAGGAGACCCAGTACTTC
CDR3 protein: CSARPGLIQETQYF

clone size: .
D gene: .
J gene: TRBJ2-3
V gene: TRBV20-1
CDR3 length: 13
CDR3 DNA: TGCAGTGCAAGAGGAGGGGGCTGGGATACGCAGTATTTT
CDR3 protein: CSARGGGWDTQYF

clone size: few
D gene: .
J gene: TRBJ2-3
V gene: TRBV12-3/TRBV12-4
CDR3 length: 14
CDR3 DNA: TGTGCCAGCACCGGAGGCGGAGGGTGGGATACGCAGTATTTT
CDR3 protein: CASTGGGGWDTQYF

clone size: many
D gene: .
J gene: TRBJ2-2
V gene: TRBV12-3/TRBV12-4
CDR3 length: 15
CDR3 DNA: TGTGCCAGCAGTTTACACGGACCGAACACCGGGGAGCTGTTTTTT
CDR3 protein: CASSLHGPNTGELFF

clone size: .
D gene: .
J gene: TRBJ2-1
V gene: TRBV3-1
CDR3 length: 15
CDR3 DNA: TGTGCCAGCAGCCCCGAGGGGGGACAAGTCTATGAGCAGTTCTTC
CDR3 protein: CASSPEGGQVYEQFF

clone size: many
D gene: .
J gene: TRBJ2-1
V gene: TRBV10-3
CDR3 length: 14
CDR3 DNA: TGTGCCATCAGTGAGTCTGGCTCCTACAATGAGCAGTTCTTC
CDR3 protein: CAISESGSYNEQFF

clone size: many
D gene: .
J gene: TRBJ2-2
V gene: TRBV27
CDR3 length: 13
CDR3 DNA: TGTGCCAGCAGTCCCGTTAACACCGGGGAGCTGTTTTTT
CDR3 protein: CASSPVNTGELFF